One TCR beta chain is described in this entry. Method: immunoSEQ multiplex PCR; TCRdb's copy keeps in-frame clones and lacks some. The table shows 310,000 or so clones, with around 90% occurring only once. The data are from a study of blood T cell repertoires in COVID-19. Overall study context: T cells, B-cell-depleted T cells, or PBMCs supplied cDNA or gDNA.

The CDR3 is 13 residues long. V lost 2 bases and J 3 bases, leaving 8 bases between the germline ends. The germline V gene encodes CDR1 SGHVT and CDR2 SQSDAQ. This receptor was identified in a man aged 25 to 45 with COVID-19, enrolled during active disease. This chain uses TRBV7-4 with TRBJ2-7; D ambiguous. The specimen was peripheral blood. CDR3 sequence reads: CASSLLLCYEQYF. CDR3 DNA: TGTGCCAGCAGCTTACTCCTGTGCTACGAGCAGTACTTC. The variable domain in full, completed from reference TRBV7-4 and TRBJ2-7, reads GAGVSQSPRYKVAKRGRDVALRCDSISGHVTLYWYRQTLGQGSEVLTYSQSDAQRDKSGRPSGRFSAERPERSVSTLKIQRTEQGDSAVYLCASSLLLCYEQYFGPGTRLTVT.